Listed below are T cell receptor beta chains from one sample, sequenced in a study of blood T cell repertoires in COVID-19. Measured with immunoSEQ multiplex PCR; TCRdb has only the in-frame clones, and not every one. The data show roughly 200,000 clones, 82% seen once. Sequencing input: peripheral blood. The receptors stem from a woman aged 55-70 years with COVID-19, enrolled during active disease. Each CDR3 is given with its conserved first and last residue. A D gene is named only where the DNA matches it firmly.

v_call d_call cdr3_aa
TRBV5-1 TRBD2 CASRASGSSYEQYF
TRBV6-6 TRBD1 CASSYSIGQGEETQYF
TRBV5-1 TRBD1 CASSWTGAVDQPQHF
TRBV2 - CASRSAETQYF
TRBV5-6 - CASSLYGSNEKLFF
TRBV15 - CATSRGSRDTSYEQYF
TRBV18 TRBD1 CASSSRDRVSYNEQFF
TRBV28 TRBD1 CASSPRTGWGTEAFF
TRBV9 TRBD1 CASSVDTGDEKLFF
TRBV4-2 - CASSQDLGRLGETQYF
TRBV24-1 TRBD2 CATSDTIAGVYTQYF
TRBV19 - CASTDSYNEQFF
TRBV28 - CASSSSRRGLNPNQPQHF
TRBV28 TRBD1 CASRPNRGEGSPLHF
TRBV5-6 - CASSSSGTAWDTQYF
TRBV6-4 - CASRIPGHLNSTNEKLFF
TRBV5-1 - CASSLDSGLGSAFF
TRBV27 - CASSSLGQEKLFF
TRBV10-3 TRBD1 CAISESGTGASYGYTF
TRBV10-1 - CASRADLSTGELFF
TRBV18 - CASSPEQTSTGELFF
TRBV30 - CAWGGPRSSGNTIYF
TRBV11-1 - CASSLGRSYEQYF
TRBV2 TRBD1 CASSLRDRDSNQPQHF
TRBV5-8 - CASSSLLVGSPLHF
TRBV6-5 - CASNTGYNEQFF
TRBV4-3 TRBD1 CASSDRGLTDTQYF
TRBV4-2 - CASSQDFRGDYGYTF
TRBV5-4 TRBD2 CASSLAGGSYEQYF
TRBV7-5 - CARSLAEAGALNEQFF
TRBV6-5 TRBD2 CASSINSGMVYEQYF
TRBV28 - CASSFLRGGAYGYTF
TRBV30 TRBD1 CAWSVRGQGKEKLFF
TRBV18 - CASSPPGVRGSEQFF